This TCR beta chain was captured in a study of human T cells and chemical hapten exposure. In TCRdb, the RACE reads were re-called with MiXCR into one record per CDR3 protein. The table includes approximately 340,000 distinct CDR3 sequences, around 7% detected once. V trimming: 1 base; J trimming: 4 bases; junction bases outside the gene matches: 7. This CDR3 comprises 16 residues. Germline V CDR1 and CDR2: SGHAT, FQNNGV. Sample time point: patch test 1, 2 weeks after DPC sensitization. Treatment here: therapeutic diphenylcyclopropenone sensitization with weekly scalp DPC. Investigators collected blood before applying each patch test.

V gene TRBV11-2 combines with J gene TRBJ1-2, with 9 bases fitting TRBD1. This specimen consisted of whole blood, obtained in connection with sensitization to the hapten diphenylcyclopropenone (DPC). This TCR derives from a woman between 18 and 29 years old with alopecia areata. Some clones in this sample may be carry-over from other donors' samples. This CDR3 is CASSLAPGTGIYGYTF. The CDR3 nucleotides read TGTGCCAGCAGCTTAGCTCCCGGGACAGGGATCTATGGCTACACCTTC.